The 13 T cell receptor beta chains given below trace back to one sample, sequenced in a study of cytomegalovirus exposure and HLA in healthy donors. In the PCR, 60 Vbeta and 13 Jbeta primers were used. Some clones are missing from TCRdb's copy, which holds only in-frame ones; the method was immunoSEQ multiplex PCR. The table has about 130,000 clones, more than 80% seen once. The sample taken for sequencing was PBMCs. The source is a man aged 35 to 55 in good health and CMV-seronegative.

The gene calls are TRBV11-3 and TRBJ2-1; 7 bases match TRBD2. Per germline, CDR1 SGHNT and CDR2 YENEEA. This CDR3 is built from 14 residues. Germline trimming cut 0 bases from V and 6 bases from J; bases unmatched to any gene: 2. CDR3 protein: CASSLEGGLNEQFF. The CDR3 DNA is TGTGCCAGCAGCTTAGAGGGAGGGCTCAATGAGCAGTTCTTC.

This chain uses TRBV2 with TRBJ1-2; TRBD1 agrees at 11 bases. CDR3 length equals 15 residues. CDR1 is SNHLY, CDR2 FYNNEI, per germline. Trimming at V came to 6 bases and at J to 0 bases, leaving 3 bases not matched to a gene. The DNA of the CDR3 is TGTGCCAGCAGCCGGGACAGGGGGTCTAACTATGGCTACACCTTC. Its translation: CASSRDRGSNYGYTF.

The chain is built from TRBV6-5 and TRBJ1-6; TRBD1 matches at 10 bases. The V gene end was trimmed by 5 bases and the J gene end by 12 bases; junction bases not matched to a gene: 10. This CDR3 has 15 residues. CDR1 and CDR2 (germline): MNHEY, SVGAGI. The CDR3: CASSPWDRGKEPLHF. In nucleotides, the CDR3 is TGTGCCAGCAGTCCCTGGGACAGGGGTAAGGAACCCCTCCACTTT.

The CDR3 coding sequence is TGTGCCAGCAGAGGGACAGCCACAAAGAACACTGAAGCTTTCTTT. Protein product: CASRGTATKNTEAFF. This chain connects TRBV6-6 to TRBJ1-1, with 7 bases matching TRBD1. Germline V gene data show CDR1 as MNHNY and CDR2 as SVGAGI (reference sequence). There are 15 residues in the CDR3. V was pared by 6 bases and J by 1 base, with 8 bases of the junction left unmatched.

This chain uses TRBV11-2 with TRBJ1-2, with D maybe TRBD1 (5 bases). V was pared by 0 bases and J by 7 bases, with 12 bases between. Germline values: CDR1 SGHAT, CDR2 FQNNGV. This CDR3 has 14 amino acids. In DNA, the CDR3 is TGTGCCAGCAGCTTAGATCCCACAGGACCTGGCTACACCTTC. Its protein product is CASSLDPTGPGYTF. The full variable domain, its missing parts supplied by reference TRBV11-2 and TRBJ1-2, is EAGVAQSPRYKIIEKRQSVAFWCNPISGHATLYWYQQILGQGPKLLIQFQNNGVVDDSQLPKDRFSAERLKGVDSTLKIQPAKLEDSAVYLCASSLDPTGPGYTFGSGTRLTVV.

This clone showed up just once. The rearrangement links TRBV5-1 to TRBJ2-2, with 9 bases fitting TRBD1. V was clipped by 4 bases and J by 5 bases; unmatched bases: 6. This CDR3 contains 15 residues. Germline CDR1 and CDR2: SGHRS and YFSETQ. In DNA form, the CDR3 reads TGCGCCAGCAGCCCAGGGACAGGGTGGACCGGGGAGCTGTTTTTT. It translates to CASSPGTGWTGELFF.

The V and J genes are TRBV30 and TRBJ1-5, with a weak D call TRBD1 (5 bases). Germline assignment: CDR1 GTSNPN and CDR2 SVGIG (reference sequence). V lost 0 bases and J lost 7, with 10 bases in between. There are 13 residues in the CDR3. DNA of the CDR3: TGTGCCTGGAGTGTGACGGGGGGGCAGCCCCAGCATTTT. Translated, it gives CAWSVTGGQPQHF. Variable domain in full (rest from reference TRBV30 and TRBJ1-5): SQTIHQWPATLVQPVGSPLSLECTVEGTSNPNLYWYRQAAGRGLQLLFYSVGIGQISSEVPQNLSASRPQDRQFILSSKKLLLSDSGFYLCAWSVTGGQPQHFGDGTRLSIL.

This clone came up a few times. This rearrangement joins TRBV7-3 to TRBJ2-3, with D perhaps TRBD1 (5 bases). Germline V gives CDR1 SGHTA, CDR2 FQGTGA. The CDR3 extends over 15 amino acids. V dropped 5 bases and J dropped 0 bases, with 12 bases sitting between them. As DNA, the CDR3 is TGTGCCAGCAGCCCTCAGGGATCTAGCACAGATACGCAGTATTTT. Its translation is CASSPQGSSTDTQYF. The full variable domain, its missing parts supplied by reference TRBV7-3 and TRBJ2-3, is GAGVSQTPSNKVTEKGKYVELRCDPISGHTALYWYRQSLGQGPEFLIYFQGTGAADDSGLPNDRFFAVRPEGSVSTLKIQRTERGDSAVYLCASSPQGSSTDTQYFGPGTRLTVL.

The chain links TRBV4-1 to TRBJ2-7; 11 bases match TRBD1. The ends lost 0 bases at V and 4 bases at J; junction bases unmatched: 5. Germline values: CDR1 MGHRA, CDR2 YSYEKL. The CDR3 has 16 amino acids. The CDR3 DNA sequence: TGCGCCAGCAGCCAAGATAGGGGGGACAGGGGGTACGAGCAGTACTTC. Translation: CASSQDRGDRGYEQYF.

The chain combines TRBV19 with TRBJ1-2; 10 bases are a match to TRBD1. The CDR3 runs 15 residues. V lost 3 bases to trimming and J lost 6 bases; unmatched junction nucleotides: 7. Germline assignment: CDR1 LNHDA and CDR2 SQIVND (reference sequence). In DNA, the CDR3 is TGTGCCAGTAGTATCGACCGGGACAGGGGACATGGCTACACCTTC. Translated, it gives CASSIDRDRGHGYTF.

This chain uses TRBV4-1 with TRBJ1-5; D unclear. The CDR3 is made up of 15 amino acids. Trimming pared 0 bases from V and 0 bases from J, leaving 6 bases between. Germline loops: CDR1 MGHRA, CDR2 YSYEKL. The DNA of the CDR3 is TGCGCCAGCAGCCAAGAACACAATAGCAATCAGCCCCAGCATTTT. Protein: CASSQEHNSNQPQHF.

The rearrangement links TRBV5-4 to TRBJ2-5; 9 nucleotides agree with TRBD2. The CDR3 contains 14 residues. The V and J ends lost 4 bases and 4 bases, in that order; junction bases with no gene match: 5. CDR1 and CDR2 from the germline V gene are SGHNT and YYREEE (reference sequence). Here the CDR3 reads CASSPGTSRETQYF. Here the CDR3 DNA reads TGTGCCAGCAGCCCGGGGACTAGCAGAGAGACCCAGTACTTC.

The CDR3: CASRSTGINQPQHF. Here the CDR3 DNA reads TGTGCCAGCAGATCCACAGGGATCAATCAGCCCCAGCATTTT. The chain employs TRBV19 and TRBJ1-5; the D gene is possibly TRBD1 (6 bases). Germline CDR1 is LNHDA and CDR2 is SQIVND (reference sequence). CDR3 length: 14 amino acids. Between the trimmed V and J ends, which lost 9 bases and 3 bases, there was a span of 15 bases.